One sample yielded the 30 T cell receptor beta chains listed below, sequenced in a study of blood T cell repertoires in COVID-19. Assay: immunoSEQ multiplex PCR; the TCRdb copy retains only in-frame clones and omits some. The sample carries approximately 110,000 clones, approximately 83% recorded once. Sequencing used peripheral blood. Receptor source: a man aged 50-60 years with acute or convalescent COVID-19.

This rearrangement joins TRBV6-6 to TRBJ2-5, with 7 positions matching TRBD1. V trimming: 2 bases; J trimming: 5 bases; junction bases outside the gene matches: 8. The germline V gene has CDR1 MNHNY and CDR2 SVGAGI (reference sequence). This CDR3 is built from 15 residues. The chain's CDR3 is CASSYGSTGAETQYF. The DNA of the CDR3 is TGTGCCAGCAGTTACGGATCTACAGGGGCGGAGACCCAGTACTTC.

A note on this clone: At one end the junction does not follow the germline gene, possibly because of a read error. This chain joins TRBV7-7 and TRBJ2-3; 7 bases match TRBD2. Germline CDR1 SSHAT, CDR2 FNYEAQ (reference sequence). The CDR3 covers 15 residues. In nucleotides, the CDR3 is TGTGCTAGCAGCTTCGGGAGCGGGGACACAGATACGCAGTATTTT. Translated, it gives CASSFGSGDTDTQYF.

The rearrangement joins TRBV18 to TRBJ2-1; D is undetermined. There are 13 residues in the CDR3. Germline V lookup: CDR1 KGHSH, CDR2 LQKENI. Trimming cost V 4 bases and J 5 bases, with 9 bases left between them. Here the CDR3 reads CASSLTAHNEQFF. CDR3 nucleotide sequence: TGTGCCAGCTCACTTACAGCACACAATGAGCAGTTCTTC.

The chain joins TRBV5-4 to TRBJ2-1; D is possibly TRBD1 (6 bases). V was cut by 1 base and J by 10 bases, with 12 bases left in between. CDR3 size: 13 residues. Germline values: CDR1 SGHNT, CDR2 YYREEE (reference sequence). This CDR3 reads CASSLTGSREQFF. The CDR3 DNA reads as TGTGCCAGCAGCTTGACAGGGTCACGAGAGCAGTTCTTC.

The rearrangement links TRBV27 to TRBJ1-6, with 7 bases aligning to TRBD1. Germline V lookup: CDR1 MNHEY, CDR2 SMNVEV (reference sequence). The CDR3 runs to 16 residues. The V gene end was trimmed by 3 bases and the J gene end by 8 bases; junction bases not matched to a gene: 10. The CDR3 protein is CASSLDRQVGHSPLHF. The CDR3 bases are TGTGCCAGCAGTTTGGACAGGCAGGTGGGCCATTCACCCCTCCACTTT.

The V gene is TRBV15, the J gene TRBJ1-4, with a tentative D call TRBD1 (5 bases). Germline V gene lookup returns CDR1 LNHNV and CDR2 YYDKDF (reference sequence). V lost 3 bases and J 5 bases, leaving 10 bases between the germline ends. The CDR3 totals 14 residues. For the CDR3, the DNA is TGTGCCACCAGCAGGGGACTGAGAAATGAAAAACTGTTTTTT. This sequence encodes CATSRGLRNEKLFF.

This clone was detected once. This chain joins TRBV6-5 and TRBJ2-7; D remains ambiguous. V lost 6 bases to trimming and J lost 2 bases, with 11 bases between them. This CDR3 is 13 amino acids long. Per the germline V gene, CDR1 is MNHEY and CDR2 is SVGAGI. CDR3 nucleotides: TGTGCCAGCAGGAAACAGAGCACCTACGAGCAGTACTTC. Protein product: CASRKQSTYEQYF.

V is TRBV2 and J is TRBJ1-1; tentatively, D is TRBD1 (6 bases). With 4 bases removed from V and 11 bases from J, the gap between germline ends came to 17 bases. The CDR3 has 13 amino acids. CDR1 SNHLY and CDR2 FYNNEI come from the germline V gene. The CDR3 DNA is TGTGCCAGCAGTGGCCTCGGCAGGGGAGGGGCTTTCTTT. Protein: CASSGLGRGGAFF.

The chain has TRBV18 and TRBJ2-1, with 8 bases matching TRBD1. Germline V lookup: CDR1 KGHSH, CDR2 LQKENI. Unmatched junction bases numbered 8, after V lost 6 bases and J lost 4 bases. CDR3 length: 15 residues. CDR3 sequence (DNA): TGTGCCAGCTCCCTCGGCAGGGGGCTTTACAATGAGCAGTTCTTC. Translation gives CASSLGRGLYNEQFF.

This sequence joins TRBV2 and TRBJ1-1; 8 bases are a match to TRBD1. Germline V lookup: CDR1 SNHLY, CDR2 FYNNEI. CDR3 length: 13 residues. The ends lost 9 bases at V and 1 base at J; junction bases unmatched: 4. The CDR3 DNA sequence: TGTGCCAGACAGGGGGAGACGAACACTGAAGCTTTCTTT. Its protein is CARQGETNTEAFF.

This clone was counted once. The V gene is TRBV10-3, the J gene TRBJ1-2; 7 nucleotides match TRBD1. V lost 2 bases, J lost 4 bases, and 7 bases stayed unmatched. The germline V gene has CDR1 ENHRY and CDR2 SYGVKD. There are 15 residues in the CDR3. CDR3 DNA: TGTGCCATCAGTGAGAGACAGGGCCTGGGCTATGGCTACACCTTC. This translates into CAISERQGLGYGYTF.

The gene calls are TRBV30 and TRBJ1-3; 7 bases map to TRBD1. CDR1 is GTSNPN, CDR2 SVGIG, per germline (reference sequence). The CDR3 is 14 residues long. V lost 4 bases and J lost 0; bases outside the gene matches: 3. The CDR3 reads CAWTRGISGNTIYF. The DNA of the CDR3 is TGTGCCTGGACCAGGGGGATCTCTGGAAACACCATATATTTT.

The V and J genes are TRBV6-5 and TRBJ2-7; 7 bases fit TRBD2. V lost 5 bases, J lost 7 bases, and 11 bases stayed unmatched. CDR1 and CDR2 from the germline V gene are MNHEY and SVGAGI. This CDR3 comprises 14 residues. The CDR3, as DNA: TGTGCCAGCAGTCGCGGAGTACTAGCGACGGAGCAGTACTTC. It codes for CASSRGVLATEQYF.

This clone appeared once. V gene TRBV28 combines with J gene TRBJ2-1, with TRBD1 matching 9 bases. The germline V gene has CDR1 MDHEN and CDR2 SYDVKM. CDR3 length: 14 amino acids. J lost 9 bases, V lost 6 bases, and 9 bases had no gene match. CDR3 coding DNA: TGTGCCAGCAGGCCGGACAGGGGTGGTTTTGAGCAGTTCTTC. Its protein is CASRPDRGGFEQFF.

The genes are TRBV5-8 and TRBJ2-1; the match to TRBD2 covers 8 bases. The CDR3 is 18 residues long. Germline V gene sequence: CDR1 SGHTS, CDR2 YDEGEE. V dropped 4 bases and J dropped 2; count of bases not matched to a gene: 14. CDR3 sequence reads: CASSPLGTVAGTYNEQFF. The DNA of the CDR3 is TGTGCCAGCAGCCCTCTCGGGACTGTAGCGGGAACCTACAATGAGCAGTTCTTC.

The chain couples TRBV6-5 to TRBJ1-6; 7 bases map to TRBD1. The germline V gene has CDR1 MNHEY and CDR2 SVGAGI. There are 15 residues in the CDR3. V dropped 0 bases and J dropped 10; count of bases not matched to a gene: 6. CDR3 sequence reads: CASSYSRGHGSPLHF. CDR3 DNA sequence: TGTGCCAGCAGTTACTCGAGGGGGCACGGATCACCCCTCCACTTT.

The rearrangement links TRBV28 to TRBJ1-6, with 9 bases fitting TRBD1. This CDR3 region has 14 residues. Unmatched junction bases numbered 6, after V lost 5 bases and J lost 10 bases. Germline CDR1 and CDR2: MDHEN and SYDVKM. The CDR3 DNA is TGTGCCAGCAGTGCGGACAGGGGACGATCACCCCTCCACTTT. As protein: CASSADRGRSPLHF. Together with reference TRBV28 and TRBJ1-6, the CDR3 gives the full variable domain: DVKVTQSSRYLVKRTGEKVFLECVQDMDHENMFWYRQDPGLGLRLIYFSYDVKMKEKGDIPEGYSVSREKKERFSLILESASTNQTSMYLCASSADRGRSPLHFGNGTRLTVT.

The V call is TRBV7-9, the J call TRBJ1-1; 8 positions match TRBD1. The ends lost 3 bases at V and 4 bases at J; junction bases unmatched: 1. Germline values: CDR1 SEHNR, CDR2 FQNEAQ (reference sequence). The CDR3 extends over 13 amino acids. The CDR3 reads CASSFGQGTEAFF. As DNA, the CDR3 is TGTGCCAGCAGCTTCGGACAGGGCACTGAAGCTTTCTTT.

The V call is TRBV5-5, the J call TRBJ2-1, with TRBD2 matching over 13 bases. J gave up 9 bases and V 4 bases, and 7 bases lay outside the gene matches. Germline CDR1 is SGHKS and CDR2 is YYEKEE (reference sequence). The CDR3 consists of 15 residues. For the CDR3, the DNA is TGTGCCAGCAGCATAACTAGCGGGAGGGCTTCTGAGCAGTTCTTC. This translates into CASSITSGRASEQFF.

CDR3 DNA: TGTGCCAGCAGTTTCCACAGGGTCCGGACTAGTACGCTTATAGAGCAGTACTTC. Its translation: CASSFHRVRTSTLIEQYF. The rearrangement joins TRBV28 to TRBJ2-7, with a tentative D call TRBD2 (7 bases). Trimming shortened V by 3 bases and J by 7 bases, and 28 bases separated the two germline ends. The CDR3 extends over 18 amino acids. CDR1 MDHEN and CDR2 SYDVKM come from the germline V gene.

The CDR3 DNA follows: TGTGCCACAACTAGGGGGCGTGGGACTGAAGCTTTCTTT. Translation: CATTRGRGTEAFF. The rearrangement uses TRBV19 and TRBJ1-1, with 7 bases matching TRBD1. The V gene's germline CDR1 is LNHDA and CDR2 SQIVND (reference sequence). The CDR3 spans 13 residues. V trimming: 10 bases; J trimming: 5 bases; junction bases outside the gene matches: 10.

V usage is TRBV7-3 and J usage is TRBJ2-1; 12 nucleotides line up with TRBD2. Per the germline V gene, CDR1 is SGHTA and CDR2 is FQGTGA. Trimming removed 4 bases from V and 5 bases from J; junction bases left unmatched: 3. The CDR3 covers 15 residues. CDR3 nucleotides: TGTGCCAGCAGCTCACTAGCGGGGGGTGACAATGAGCAGTTCTTC. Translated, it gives CASSSLAGGDNEQFF.

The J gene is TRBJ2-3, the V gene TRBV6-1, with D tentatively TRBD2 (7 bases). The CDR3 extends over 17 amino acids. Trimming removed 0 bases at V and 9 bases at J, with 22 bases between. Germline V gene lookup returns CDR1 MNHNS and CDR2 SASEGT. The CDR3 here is CASSEAPVGGLVETQYF. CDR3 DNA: TGTGCCAGCAGTGAAGCGCCGGTGGGGGGGCTGGTGGAAACGCAGTATTTT.

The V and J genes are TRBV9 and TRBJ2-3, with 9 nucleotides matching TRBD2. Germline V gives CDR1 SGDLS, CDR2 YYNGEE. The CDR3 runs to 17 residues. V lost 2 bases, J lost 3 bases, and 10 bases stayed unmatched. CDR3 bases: TGTGCCAGCAGCGTCCGAGGAGCGGGGGGCTTGACAGATACGCAGTATTTT. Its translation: CASSVRGAGGLTDTQYF.

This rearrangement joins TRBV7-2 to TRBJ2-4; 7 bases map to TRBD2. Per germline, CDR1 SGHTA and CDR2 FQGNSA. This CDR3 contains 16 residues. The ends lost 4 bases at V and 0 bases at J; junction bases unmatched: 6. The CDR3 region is CASSSGDYLAKNIQYF. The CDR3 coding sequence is TGTGCCAGCAGCTCGGGGGACTATTTAGCCAAAAACATTCAGTACTTC.

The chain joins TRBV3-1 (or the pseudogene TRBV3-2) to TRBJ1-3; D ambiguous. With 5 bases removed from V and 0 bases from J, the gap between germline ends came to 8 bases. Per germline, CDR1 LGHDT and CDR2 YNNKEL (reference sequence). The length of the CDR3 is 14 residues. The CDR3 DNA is TGTGCCAGCAGCTACAGATCCTCTGGAAACACCATATATTTT. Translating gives CASSYRSSGNTIYF.

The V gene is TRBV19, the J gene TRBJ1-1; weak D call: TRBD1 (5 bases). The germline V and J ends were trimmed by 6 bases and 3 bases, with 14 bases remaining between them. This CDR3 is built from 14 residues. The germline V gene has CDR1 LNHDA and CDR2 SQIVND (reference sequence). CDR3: CASSLLIGDTEAFF. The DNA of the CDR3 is TGTGCCAGTAGCCTTCTGATAGGGGACACTGAAGCTTTCTTT.

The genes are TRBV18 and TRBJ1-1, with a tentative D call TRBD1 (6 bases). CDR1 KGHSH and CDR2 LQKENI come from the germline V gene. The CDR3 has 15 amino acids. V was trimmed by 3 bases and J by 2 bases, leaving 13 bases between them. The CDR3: CASSPAQGFNTEAFF. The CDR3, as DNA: TGTGCCAGCTCACCGGCCCAGGGGTTTAACACTGAAGCTTTCTTT.

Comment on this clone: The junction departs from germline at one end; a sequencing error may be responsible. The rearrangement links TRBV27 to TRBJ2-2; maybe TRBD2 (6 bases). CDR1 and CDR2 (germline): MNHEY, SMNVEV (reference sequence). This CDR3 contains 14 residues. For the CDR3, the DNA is TGTGCCAGCAGGGACCGGAGGGCCACCCGGGAGCTGTTTTTT. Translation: CASRDRRATRELFF.

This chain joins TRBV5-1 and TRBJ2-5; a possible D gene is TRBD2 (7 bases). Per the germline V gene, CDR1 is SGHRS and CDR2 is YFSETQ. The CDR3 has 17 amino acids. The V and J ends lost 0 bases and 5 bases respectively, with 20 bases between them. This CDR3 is CASSLEIVGGLPETQYF. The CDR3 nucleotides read TGCGCCAGCAGCTTGGAAATCGTGGGGGGGCTGCCGGAGACCCAGTACTTC.